Sequencing of this T cell receptor beta chain was carried out in a study of blood T cell repertoires in COVID-19. Whole-study context: There were acute and convalescent COVID-19 samples, and they came from the United States, Italy and Spain.

This CDR3 is built from 14 residues. The V gene's germline CDR1 is LNHNV and CDR2 YYDKDF (reference sequence). Trimming removed 5 bases at V and 2 bases at J, with 10 bases between. Per the original methods: Estimation of nucleated cell counts relied on the amplification of reference gene primers. Repertoires were generated with immunoSEQ multiplex PCR, while TCRdb's copy carries only in-frame clones and drops some. V and J calls and clone size are as listed in that table; D and trimming were resolved from the DNA. The sample lists 95,000 to 120,000 clones, 75% to 90% occurring once. This rearrangement joins TRBV15 to TRBJ1-5, with D unclear. This TCR came from a woman aged 45-65 years with acute or convalescent COVID-19. Material for sequencing was peripheral blood. CDR3 region: CATSPPEGNQPQHF. CDR3 in DNA: TGTGCCACCAGCCCGCCTGAGGGCAATCAGCCCCAGCATTTT.